What follows are 28 T cell receptor beta chains derived from one specimen sequenced in a study of regulatory T cells in long-lasting Graves disease (dated by TCRdb to the early 2020s). According to the study, the label for this sample's time point signals: persistent/refractory GD, antithyroid drugs over 5 years with positive TRAb. For both TCR sequencing and RNA sequencing, RNA was extracted from PBMCs in TRIzol. The library was produced with multiplex PCR. Sequencing used an Illumina HiSeq 4000. To build TCR beta libraries, CDR3 regions were amplified by Arm-PCR using iRepertoire HTBI primers. Starting from the raw public reads, TCRdb applied fastp trimming at Q25, assembled clones with MiXCR and retained in-frame beta chains. Rows with a matching CDR3 protein are joined into one entry that keeps the most common DNA and genes. The sample records hundreds of thousands of distinct CDR3 sequences, roughly 21% of which are singletons. The ten top clones hold 7.1% of the sample.

The sample in question was peripheral blood mononuclear cells (PBMCs), obtained when the disease was refractory, from a patient treated with antithyroid drugs. The receptors stem from a female donor with Graves disease.

This clonotype was picked up many times. V is TRBV12-3 or TRBV12-4 and J is TRBJ2-5; TRBD1 or TRBD2 may be the D gene (7 bases each). The CDR3 loop spans 14 amino acids. V shed 7 bases and J shed 1 base, with 13 bases lying between them. The CDR3 region has the DNA TGTGCCAGCATGGGGGGGACAGCCCAAGAGACCCAGTACTTC. This encodes CASMGGTAQETQYF.

This clonotype was picked up a small number of times. One end of the junction does not line up with germline, which may come from a read error. This chain joins TRBV7-9 and TRBJ1-6, with D tentatively TRBD1 (5 bases). CDR1 is SEHNR and CDR2 is FQNEAQ in the germline V gene (reference sequence). The CDR3 has 16 amino acids. The CDR3 DNA is TGTGCCAGCACCTTACGACGGGGGTTCCTCTGGGAACCCCTCCACTTT. This gives the protein CASTLRRGFLWEPLHF.

In DNA form, the CDR3 reads TGTGCCAGCAGTTCGTCAGGGGTGGGCTATGGCTACACCTTC. Translating gives CASSSSGVGYGYTF. The V gene is TRBV28, the J gene TRBJ1-2, with D possibly matching TRBD1 (6 bases). The CDR3 consists of 14 residues. V lost 4 bases and J lost 4, with 13 bases in between. CDR1 is MDHEN and CDR2 is SYDVKM in the germline V gene.

Ten or more counts support this clonotype. V usage is TRBV28 and J usage is TRBJ2-5; no definite D call. V was cut by 5 bases and J by 7 bases, with 14 bases left in between. Germline V gives CDR1 MDHEN, CDR2 SYDVKM. The length of the CDR3 is 13 residues. CDR3 nucleotides: TGTGCCAGCAGTCTTGAAGCTTCTAGGACCCAGTACTTC. This sequence encodes CASSLEASRTQYF. Looking up the rest from reference TRBV28 and TRBJ2-5 gives the full variable domain: DVKVTQSSRYLVKRTGEKVFLECVQDMDHENMFWYRQDPGLGLRLIYFSYDVKMKEKGDIPEGYSVSREKKERFSLILESASTNQTSMYLCASSLEASRTQYFGPGTRLLVL.

This clonotype was observed a few times. The chain couples TRBV7-9 to TRBJ2-7, with 9 bases aligning to TRBD1. Germline CDR1 and CDR2: SEHNR and FQNEAQ (reference sequence). There are 12 residues in the CDR3. J was trimmed by 6 bases and V by 5 bases; bases with no gene match: 2. This CDR3 is CASSTTGGEQYF. Written as DNA, the CDR3 is TGTGCCAGCAGCACGACAGGGGGCGAGCAGTACTTC.

This clonotype was found a few times. A read error may explain this, as a much larger clone is one base away. The rearrangement links TRBV27 to TRBJ1-2, with D perhaps matching TRBD1 (5 bases). V dropped 5 bases and J dropped 6 bases, with 13 bases sitting between them. CDR3 length: 13 amino acids. Germline V gene data show CDR1 as MNHEY and CDR2 as SMNVEV (reference sequence). In DNA, the CDR3 is TGTGCCAGCAGTAGATCAGGGTACCATGGCTACACCTTC. It is translated as CASSRSGYHGYTF.

The table lists this clonotype with a few counts. This chain connects TRBV19 to TRBJ2-2; tentative D call: TRBD1 (5 bases). V dropped 3 bases and J dropped 5 bases, with 10 bases sitting between them. There are 14 residues in the CDR3. The germline CDR1 and CDR2 sequences are LNHDA and SQIVND (reference sequence). CDR3 region: CASSIGHRTGELFF. Here the CDR3 DNA reads TGTGCCAGTAGTATCGGACACCGAACCGGGGAGCTGTTTTTT.

With respect to this clonotype: Being one base from a much bigger clone, this may be a read error. V is TRBV11-2 and J is TRBJ2-5; 8 bases line up with TRBD1. Germline lookup yields CDR1 SGHAT and CDR2 FQNNGV. V lost 2 bases, J lost 7 bases, and 9 bases stayed unmatched. This CDR3 has 15 amino acids. CDR3 sequence: CASSLFQGARGTQYF. The CDR3 bases are TGTGCCAGCAGCTTATTCCAGGGGGCGCGGGGGACCCAGTACTTC.

As for this clonotype: The junction does not match germline at one end; this may be a read error. The V call is TRBV7-9, the J call TRBJ1-6; D might be TRBD1 (6 bases). This CDR3 region has 15 residues. Germline V lookup: CDR1 SEHNR, CDR2 FQNEAQ (reference sequence). Here the CDR3 reads CASTLQGGINSPLHF. The CDR3 bases are TGTGCCAGCACCTTACAGGGCGGAATTAATTCACCCCTCCACTTT.

This clonotype was detected only a few times. The rearrangement links TRBV5-1 to TRBJ2-7; D unclear. Trimming shortened V by 0 bases and J by 1 base, and 5 bases separated the two germline ends. CDR3 length: 13 amino acids. Germline V gene data show CDR1 as SGHRS and CDR2 as YFSETQ. CDR3: CASSLELSYEQYF. CDR3 DNA: TGCGCCAGCAGCTTGGAGCTGTCCTACGAGCAGTACTTC.

This clonotype came up many times. J is TRBJ2-5 and V is TRBV6-1; D call uncertain. V was trimmed by 1 base and J by 1 base, leaving 13 bases between them. The CDR3 has 16 residues. Germline-derived CDR1 and CDR2 are MNHNS and SASEGT. CDR3 protein: CASSEGAPTIQETQYF. CDR3 sequence (DNA): TGTGCCAGCAGTGAAGGGGCACCAACCATCCAAGAGACCCAGTACTTC.

The chain recombines TRBV19 with TRBJ2-1; 10 nucleotides match TRBD2. Germline V gene sequence: CDR1 LNHDA, CDR2 SQIVND (reference sequence). The CDR3 has 15 amino acids. V lost 9 bases, J lost 0 bases, and 5 bases stayed unmatched. CDR3 in amino acids: CASRPSGSSYNEQFF. CDR3 DNA: TGTGCCAGCAGACCTAGCGGGAGCTCCTACAATGAGCAGTTCTTC.

This clonotype occurred many times. V usage is TRBV7-2 and J usage is TRBJ2-5; D is unclear. The V gene's germline CDR1 is SGHTA and CDR2 FQGNSA. V shed 4 bases and J shed 7 bases, with 10 bases lying between them. The CDR3 spans 12 residues. The CDR3 bases are TGTGCCAGCAGCTCCCAGCCGGGGACCCAGTACTTC. The encoded protein is CASSSQPGTQYF.

This clonotype was counted many times. The chain uses TRBV6-1 and TRBJ1-1; the match to TRBD1 covers 7 bases. CDR1 is MNHNS and CDR2 is SASEGT in the germline V gene. This CDR3 contains 15 residues. V shed 7 bases, J shed 1 base, and the junction held 9 bases outside the gene matches. In DNA, the CDR3 is TGTGCCAGCAAAATTAGGACAGGCTGGAACACTGAAGCTTTCTTT. Translating gives CASKIRTGWNTEAFF.

This clonotype was detected ten times or more. The chain carries TRBV28 and TRBJ2-2; the D is unclear. The CDR3 consists of 13 residues. In germline, CDR1 is MDHEN, CDR2 SYDVKM. V lost 0 bases and J lost 8, with 7 bases in between. CDR3 loop: CASSLWARGELFF. As DNA, the CDR3 is TGTGCCAGCAGTTTATGGGCTAGGGGGGAGCTGTTTTTT. The full variable domain, with the rest looked up from reference TRBV28 and TRBJ2-2, is DVKVTQSSRYLVKRTGEKVFLECVQDMDHENMFWYRQDPGLGLRLIYFSYDVKMKEKGDIPEGYSVSREKKERFSLILESASTNQTSMYLCASSLWARGELFFGEGSRLTVL.

This clonotype came up many times. The V gene is TRBV6-1, the J gene TRBJ2-7; no clear D. The CDR3 loop spans 12 amino acids. V was clipped by 6 bases and J by 2 bases, with 8 bases between them. Germline CDR1 is MNHNS and CDR2 is SASEGT. CDR3 in amino acids: CASRTFTYEQYF. For the CDR3, the DNA is TGTGCCAGCAGGACATTTACCTACGAGCAGTACTTC.

This chain joins TRBV4-1 and TRBJ2-7, with TRBD2 matching over 11 bases. The junction had 5 bases not matched to a gene; V was cut back by 3 bases and J by 4 bases. This CDR3 is built from 15 residues. Germline V gene lookup returns CDR1 MGHRA and CDR2 YSYEKL. The CDR3 sequence is CASSHLAGGKYEQYF. The CDR3 coding sequence is TGCGCCAGCAGCCATTTAGCGGGAGGGAAGTACGAGCAGTACTTC.

This clonotype has a count of ten or more. CDR3 DNA: TGTGCCAGCAGCTTAGGGACAGGGAACACTGAAGCTTTCTTT. Protein: CASSLGTGNTEAFF. V gene TRBV28 combines with J gene TRBJ1-1, with 8 positions matching TRBD1. The V and J ends lost 6 bases and 1 base, in that order; junction bases with no gene match: 4. The germline CDR1 and CDR2 sequences are MDHEN and SYDVKM. The CDR3 covers 14 residues.

This clonotype was detected a few times. The J gene is TRBJ1-4, the V gene TRBV20-1; perhaps TRBD1 as D (6 bases). The CDR3 is 13 amino acids. CDR1 and CDR2 from the germline V gene are DFQATT and SNEGSKA (reference sequence). V was trimmed by 6 bases and J by 8 bases, leaving 16 bases between them. CDR3 DNA: TGCAGTGCCGGTCAGGGGTTGCTAGAAAAACTGTTTTTT. This codes for CSAGQGLLEKLFF.

A remark on this clonotype: A much bigger clone sits one base away, suggesting this may be a read error. The gene calls are TRBV29-1 and TRBJ2-5; TRBD2 might be the D (7 bases). The CDR3 has 14 amino acids. Germline loops: CDR1 SQVTM, CDR2 ANQGSEA. The CDR3 sequence is CSVDPAGGGETKYF. In DNA, the CDR3 is TGCAGCGTTGATCCGGCAGGCGGGGGCGAGACCAAGTACTTC.

The table lists this clonotype with many counts. CDR3 protein: CASSYGGYSNQPQHF. The DNA of the CDR3 is TGTGCCAGCAGTTACGGAGGATATAGCAATCAGCCCCAGCATTTT. The chain employs TRBV6-2 or TRBV6-3 and TRBJ1-5; D is unclear. The CDR3 contains 15 residues. V was cut by 2 bases and J by 0 bases, with 8 bases left in between. CDR1 is MNHEY, CDR2 SVGEGT, per germline.

This sequence joins TRBV4-3 and TRBJ1-4; no firm D call. Germline V CDR1 and CDR2: LGHNA, YSLEER. Trimming stripped 4 bases from V and 4 bases from J, with 13 bases between. The CDR3 is made up of 15 amino acids. DNA of the CDR3: TGCGCCAGCAGCCGACTTGGGTTTAATAATGAAAAACTGTTTTTT. Protein sequence: CASSRLGFNNEKLFF.

In this sample, this clonotype turned up many times. The chain has TRBV28 and TRBJ1-5; D gene unclear. The CDR3 has 15 amino acids. Germline lookup yields CDR1 MDHEN and CDR2 SYDVKM. V was pared by 7 bases and J by 7 bases, with 20 bases between. CDR3 sequence: CASTLSSQPRQPQHF. The CDR3 DNA reads TGTGCCAGCACCCTATCGTCCCAACCCCGCCAGCCCCAGCATTTT.

The table lists this clonotype with a few counts. V gene TRBV19 combines with J gene TRBJ1-1; D is uncertain. V was clipped by 1 base and J by 3 bases, with 12 bases between them. Germline-derived CDR1 and CDR2 are LNHDA and SQIVND (reference sequence). The CDR3 loop spans 15 amino acids. In nucleotides, the CDR3 is TGTGCCAGTAGTATAGCTGGGGAAGACCACACTGAAGCTTTCTTT. This codes for CASSIAGEDHTEAFF.

As DNA, the CDR3 is TGTGCCAGCAGTGACGCAGGGGGCGGCTACACTGAAGCTTTCTTT. It encodes CASSDAGGGYTEAFF. This sequence joins TRBV12-3 or TRBV12-4 and TRBJ1-1; TRBD1 matches 8 bases. The CDR3 sequence is 15 residues long. V shed 5 bases, J shed 3 bases, and the junction held 8 bases outside the gene matches.

With respect to this clonotype: This likely stems from a read error, as it lies one base from a far larger clone. V and J are TRBV6-5 and TRBJ1-1, with D unclear. The CDR3 runs 16 residues. In germline, CDR1 is MNHEY, CDR2 SVGAGI. Deletions cut 2 bases from V and 0 bases from J, with 13 bases between. The CDR3 DNA follows: TGTGCCAGCAGTTACCCCTCAGGACTTATGAACACTGAAGCTTTCTTT. The encoded protein is CASSYPSGLMNTEAFF.

This clonotype was seen repeatedly, ten times or more. J is TRBJ1-6 and V is TRBV3-1; D gene ambiguous. Germline CDR1 and CDR2: LGHDT and YNNKEL (reference sequence). This CDR3 region has 13 residues. V was pared by 3 bases and J by 9 bases, with 9 bases between. The CDR3 DNA reads TGTGCCAGCAGCCAGGGGTATGGTTCACCCCTCCACTTT. Protein sequence: CASSQGYGSPLHF.

This clonotype came up many times. The V gene is TRBV27, the J gene TRBJ2-7; possible D gene TRBD1, 6 bases. From germline, CDR1 is MNHEY and CDR2 SMNVEV (reference sequence). The V gene lost 6 bases and the J gene lost 1 base, with 16 bases spanning the gap. This CDR3 spans 15 amino acids. The CDR3 here is CASRPLDSISYEQYF. The CDR3 region has the DNA TGTGCCAGCAGACCATTGGACAGTATTTCCTACGAGCAGTACTTC.